This T cell receptor beta chain originates from a study of T cells in localized non-small cell lung cancer. Findings and limits, study-wide: Heterogeneity within the tumor remains possible, as just one region underwent sequencing.

V was trimmed by 2 bases and J by 0 bases, leaving 16 bases between them. This CDR3 has 17 amino acids. CDR1 is SGHNT, CDR2 YYREEE, per germline (reference sequence). Only in-frame clones appear in the TCRdb table, and some are missing; sequencing was by immunoSEQ multiplex PCR. The table shows around 140,000 clones, with more than 80% occurring only once. Turning to this clone: Its antigen is still unknown.

Here the sequenced sample was peripheral blood, taken before any cancer treatment. V and J are TRBV5-4 and TRBJ2-3; D possibly corresponds to TRBD1 (5 bases). The TCR was taken from a female donor over 55 with stage I lung adenocarcinoma. CDR3 region: CASSFPPTVTSTDTQYF. Here the CDR3 DNA reads TGTGCCAGCAGCTTCCCCCCGACAGTCACTAGCACAGATACGCAGTATTTT.